The 18 T cell receptor beta chains listed next were all sequenced from one sample in a study of T cells in Graves' hyperthyroidism and ophthalmopathy. Amplification of TCR beta CDR3 regions was performed using RNA transcripts as template. The TCR CDR3 first-round RT-PCR relied on the HTBI primer set. TCRdb fed the multiplex PCR reads into MiXCR, producing one record per CDR3 protein. Found here are about 420,000 distinct CDR3 sequences, approximately 13% of them singletons; the top ten hold about 5%. Sequencing was carried out using blood. These receptors came from a woman younger than 35 with Graves' hyperthyroidism.

V is TRBV3-1 and J is TRBJ1-1; 8 nucleotides align to TRBD1. This CDR3 comprises 16 residues. The germline gives CDR1 LGHDT, CDR2 YNNKEL (reference sequence). V was clipped by 3 bases and J by 1 base; unmatched bases: 7. The CDR3 region is CASSHDVGTGNTEAFF. CDR3 nucleotides: TGTGCCAGCAGCCACGACGTAGGGACAGGGAACACTGAAGCTTTCTTT. Based on the CDR3 plus reference TRBV3-1 and TRBJ1-1, the full variable domain is DTAVSQTPKYLVTQMGNDKSIKCEQNLGHDTMYWYKQDSKKFLKIMFSYNNKELIINETVPNRFSPKSPDKAHLNLHINSLELGDSAVYFCASSHDVGTGNTEAFFGQGTRLTVV.

In its sample, this clonotype was seen many times. The chain has TRBV7-2 and TRBJ2-3; D could derive from TRBD1 or TRBD2 (5 bases each). CDR1 SGHTA and CDR2 FQGNSA come from the germline V gene. This CDR3 comprises 15 residues. Trimming shortened V by 5 bases and J by 4 bases, and 16 bases separated the two germline ends. CDR3 DNA sequence: TGTGCCAGCAGCCCATGGGACCCAACGGCAGATACGCAGTATTTT. Translated, it gives CASSPWDPTADTQYF.

The chain uses TRBV25-1 and TRBJ1-3; D gene unclear. CDR3 length equals 15 residues. Germline V gene sequence: CDR1 MGHDK, CDR2 SYGVNS. V was shortened by 3 bases and J by 0 bases, with 9 bases between the two germline ends. CDR3: CASSDRQISGNTIYF. The CDR3 DNA is TGTGCCAGCAGTGACAGGCAGATCTCTGGAAACACCATATATTTT.

The chain joins TRBV6-1 to TRBJ1-5, with D possibly matching TRBD1 (6 bases). The CDR3 contains 14 residues. The V end was cut by 8 bases, the J end by 6 bases, with 17 bases between. Germline CDR1 reads MNHNS; CDR2 reads SASEGT. The CDR3, as DNA: TGTGCCAGCGGGAGCAGGGGCGGTGGTCAGCCCCAGCATTTT. It translates to CASGSRGGGQPQHF.

The chain couples TRBV6-1 to TRBJ2-4; possible D gene TRBD2, 6 bases. The V gene lost 0 bases and the J gene lost 6 bases, with 6 bases spanning the gap. The CDR3 loop spans 13 amino acids. The germline CDR1 and CDR2 sequences are MNHNS and SASEGT. The CDR3 loop reads CASSEAGRNIQYF. In nucleotides, the CDR3 is TGTGCCAGCAGTGAAGCCGGGAGAAACATTCAGTACTTC.

The chain carries TRBV6-2 or TRBV6-3 and TRBJ2-6; D call uncertain. The length of the CDR3 is 15 residues. Trimming cost V 6 bases and J 0 bases, with 9 bases left between them. Per the germline V gene, CDR1 is MNHEY and CDR2 is SVGEGT. The CDR3 loop reads CASRRDLSGANVLTF. CDR3 DNA: TGTGCCAGCAGACGCGACCTCTCTGGGGCCAACGTCCTGACTTTC.

This clonotype was picked up many times. The rearrangement joins TRBV29-1 to TRBJ1-1, with D maybe TRBD1 (5 bases). Germline V gene sequence: CDR1 SQVTM, CDR2 ANQGSEA. Trimming took off 4 bases at V and 0 bases at J, with 12 bases between the two ends. The CDR3 is 14 amino acids. CDR3 loop: CSVVRGGMNTEAFF. Written as DNA, the CDR3 is TGCAGCGTTGTAAGGGGAGGGATGAACACTGAAGCTTTCTTT.

This clonotype was detected many times. This rearrangement joins TRBV20-1 to TRBJ2-1; TRBD2 matches at 15 bases. CDR1 and CDR2 from the germline V gene are DFQATT and SNEGSKA (reference sequence). This CDR3 has 16 amino acids. Trimming cost V 1 base and J 4 bases; bases outside gene matches: 2. CDR3 sequence (DNA): TGCAGTGCTAGAGGGACTAGCGGGAGGGATTACAATGAGCAGTTCTTC. As protein: CSARGTSGRDYNEQFF.

V usage is TRBV6-1 and J usage is TRBJ2-1, with 9 bases matching TRBD1. Germline CDR1 MNHNS, CDR2 SASEGT. The CDR3 sequence is 16 residues long. Unmatched junction bases numbered 8, after V lost 6 bases and J lost 2 bases. The CDR3 DNA reads as TGTGCCAGCAGCGCCCGGACAGGGGCCCCCTACAATGAGCAGTTCTTC. Its translation is CASSARTGAPYNEQFF.

There are many counts of this clonotype. The V and J genes are TRBV27 and TRBJ1-1; D is ambiguous. V lost 5 bases and J lost 0, with 10 bases in between. Germline-derived CDR1 and CDR2 are MNHEY and SMNVEV (reference sequence). The CDR3 length is 14 residues. This chain's CDR3 is CASSVSDMNTEAFF. CDR3 nucleotide sequence: TGTGCCAGCAGTGTCAGTGACATGAACACTGAAGCTTTCTTT.

This clonotype was detected many times. This chain links TRBV11-2 with TRBJ2-1; D is uncertain. The CDR3 is made up of 19 amino acids. With 5 bases removed from V and 2 bases from J, the gap between germline ends came to 25 bases. CDR1 is SGHAT, CDR2 FQNNGV, per germline. The CDR3 bases are TGTGCCAGCAGCCAACTCCTGAGAAGTTCGGAGATCCCCTACAATGAGCAGTTCTTC. Amino acids: CASSQLLRSSEIPYNEQFF.

This clonotype came up a few times. CDR3 in DNA: TGTGCCAGCAGCTTAGAGGAGGGACCTAACTATGGCTACACCTTC. Protein: CASSLEEGPNYGYTF. This chain uses TRBV7-2 with TRBJ1-2, with D tentatively TRBD1 (5 bases). The CDR3 has 15 amino acids. Germline V CDR1 and CDR2: SGHTA, FQGNSA. V was clipped by 1 base and J by 0 bases, with 9 bases between them.

In its sample, this clonotype was seen many times. The chain has TRBV7-6 and TRBJ2-7, with 12 nucleotides matching TRBD1. The CDR3 is 19 residues long. The J segment lost 2 bases and the V segment lost 6 bases, leaving 17 bases of the junction unmatched. Germline assignment: CDR1 SGHVS and CDR2 FNYEAQ. The CDR3 DNA sequence: TGTGCCAGCAGTCGAGGAGTGGGGGCGGGACAGGGGGCGGCCTACGAGCAGTACTTC. This translates into CASSRGVGAGQGAAYEQYF. Together with reference TRBV7-6 and TRBJ2-7, the CDR3 gives the full variable domain: GAGVSQSPRYKVTKRGQDVALRCDPISGHVSLYWYRQALGQGPEFLTYFNYEAQQDKSGLPNDRFSAERPEGSISTLTIQRTEQRDSAMYRCASSRGVGAGQGAAYEQYFGPGTRLTVT.

The V and J genes are TRBV27 and TRBJ2-1, with TRBD1 matching over 9 bases. The junction had 6 bases not matched to a gene; V was cut back by 2 bases and J by 10 bases. This CDR3 is 14 amino acids long. Per germline, CDR1 MNHEY and CDR2 SMNVEV (reference sequence). The CDR3 nucleotides read TGTGCCAGCAGTTTAACGGACAGGGGCCACGAGCAGTTCTTC. It yields the protein CASSLTDRGHEQFF.

At least ten counts were recorded for this clonotype. The V call is TRBV11-2, the J call TRBJ2-7; possible D gene TRBD1, 6 bases. CDR1 and CDR2 from the germline V gene are SGHAT and FQNNGV. Between the trimmed V and J ends, which lost 4 bases and 3 bases, there was a span of 25 bases. There are 18 residues in the CDR3. The CDR3 sequence: CASSSTKGSGAAFYEQYF. In DNA, the CDR3 is TGTGCCAGCAGCTCCACTAAAGGGTCAGGGGCCGCGTTCTACGAGCAGTACTTC.

CDR3 region: CASTGEAYNEQFF. The CDR3 bases are TGTGCCAGCACCGGGGAGGCCTACAATGAGCAGTTCTTC. V and J are TRBV6-2 or TRBV6-3 and TRBJ2-1; maybe TRBD2 (6 bases). The V gene lost 7 bases and the J gene lost 2 bases, with 9 bases spanning the gap. The CDR3 sequence is 13 residues long. Germline V gene lookup returns CDR1 MNHEY and CDR2 SVGEGT.

This clonotype was observed at least ten times. V gene TRBV28 combines with J gene TRBJ1-5, with 10 bases matching TRBD1. Germline V CDR1 and CDR2: MDHEN, SYDVKM. Trimming at V came to 4 bases and at J to 4 bases, leaving 4 bases not matched to a gene. The CDR3 loop spans 15 amino acids. CDR3 DNA sequence: TGTGCCAGCAGTTCCTGGGACAGGGGTAATCAGCCCCAGCATTTT. Translating gives CASSSWDRGNQPQHF.

The V call is TRBV30, the J call TRBJ2-1; TRBD2 aligns across 12 bases. V lost 2 bases to trimming and J lost 11 bases; unmatched junction nucleotides: 4. The CDR3 has 13 amino acids. Germline CDR1 is GTSNPN and CDR2 is SVGIG (reference sequence). CDR3 in amino acids: CAWSTGLAGQQFF. The CDR3 DNA follows: TGTGCCTGGAGTACGGGACTAGCGGGTCAGCAGTTCTTC. Together with reference TRBV30 and TRBJ2-1, the CDR3 gives the full variable domain: SQTIHQWPATLVQPVGSPLSLECTVEGTSNPNLYWYRQAAGRGLQLLFYSVGIGQISSEVPQNLSASRPQDRQFILSSKKLLLSDSGFYLCAWSTGLAGQQFFGPGTRLTVL.